This is a list of T cell receptor beta chains from one sample in a study of human CD8 memory T cell subsets. TCRdb reprocessed the 5' RACE reads, keeping one entry per CDR3 protein, no DNA. This sample's clone table lists 15,000 to 20,000 distinct CDR3 sequences. Source material: CD8+ stem-like memory T cells (TSCM and TCM) sorted from PBMCs. The receptors originated from a human donor in good health. Each CDR3 is given with its conserved first and last residue. A row's size may be missing; if present it is once, few, many or a size class.

clone size	J gene	V gene	CDR3 protein
-	TRBJ2-2	TRBV7-6	CASSSHQGQGTTGELFF
-	TRBJ2-7	TRBV5-8	CASSPNLDRVELGEQYF
medium-sized	TRBJ1-1	TRBV5-1	CASSLAGRDTEAFF
-	TRBJ2-3	TRBV7-2	CASSPQYRSTDTQYF
-	TRBJ2-7	TRBV7-6	CASSSDTQHSYEQYF
medium-sized	TRBJ2-1	TRBV28	CASSSITSTSYNEQFF
-	TRBJ2-1	TRBV19	CASSIGSGGGYNEQFF
-	TRBJ2-1	TRBV18	CASSPGQGAYNEQFF
medium-sized	TRBJ2-1	TRBV5-6	CASSSLRDNEQFF
-	TRBJ2-7	TRBV7-8	CASSLGASGNSYEQYF
-	TRBJ1-1	TRBV7-9	CASSLKGAEAFF
-	TRBJ2-3	TRBV5-1	CASRELDTDTQYF
-	TRBJ2-7	TRBV12-3/TRBV12-4	CASRASGGYEQYF
medium-sized	TRBJ1-1	TRBV27	CASSLTGQGPEAFF
-	TRBJ2-5	TRBV6-5	CASSYEAADQETQYF
-	TRBJ2-3	TRBV2	CASSAPGATTDTQYF
-	TRBJ2-7	TRBV20-1	CSARPPSSYEQYF
-	TRBJ2-7	TRBV7-6	CASSSRQGTTAYEQYF
-	TRBJ1-4	TRBV5-4	CASSLGQEVFF
-	TRBJ2-7	TRBV4-1	CASSQVSESSYEQYF
-	TRBJ2-7	TRBV12-3/TRBV12-4	CASSNPGTGAYEQYF
-	TRBJ1-2	TRBV4-2	CASSQGVGGNYGYTF
medium-sized	TRBJ2-7	TRBV11-2	CASSLGNYYEQYF
medium-sized	TRBJ2-3	TRBV7-9	CASSLRVDTQYF
-	TRBJ2-5	TRBV7-2	CASSSSGGLSGTQYF
-	TRBJ2-3	TRBV7-9	CASSLAQGGRGTDTQYF
-	TRBJ1-6	TRBV5-6	CASSSRQGGYNSPLHF
-	TRBJ2-7	TRBV27	CASSPGRNYEQYF
-	TRBJ2-1	TRBV28	CASSLIAEIYNEQFF
-	TRBJ2-1	TRBV4-2	CASSPQGSPNEQFF
large	TRBJ1-1	TRBV28	CASRSPRAGPNTEAFF
medium-sized	TRBJ2-7	TRBV28	CASSQRQAREEQYF